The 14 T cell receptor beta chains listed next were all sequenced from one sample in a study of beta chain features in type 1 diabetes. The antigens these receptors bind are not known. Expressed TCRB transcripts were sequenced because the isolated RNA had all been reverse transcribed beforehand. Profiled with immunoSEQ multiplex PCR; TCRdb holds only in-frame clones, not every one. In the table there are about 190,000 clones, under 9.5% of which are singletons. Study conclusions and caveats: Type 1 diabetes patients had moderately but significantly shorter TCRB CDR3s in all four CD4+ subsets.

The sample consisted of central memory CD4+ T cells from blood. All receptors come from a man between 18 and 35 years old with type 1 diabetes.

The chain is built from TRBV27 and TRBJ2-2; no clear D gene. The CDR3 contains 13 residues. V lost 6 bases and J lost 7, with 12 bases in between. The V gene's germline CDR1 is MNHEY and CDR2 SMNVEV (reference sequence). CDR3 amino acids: CASRNRVGGELFF. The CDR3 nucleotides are TGTGCCAGCAGAAATCGAGTTGGCGGGGAGCTGTTTTTT.

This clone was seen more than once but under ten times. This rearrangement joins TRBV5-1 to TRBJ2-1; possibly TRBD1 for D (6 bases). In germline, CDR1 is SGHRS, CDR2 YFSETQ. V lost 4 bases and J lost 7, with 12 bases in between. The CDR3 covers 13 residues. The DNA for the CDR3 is TGCGCCAGCAGCGGCGGACAGCCAAATGAGCAGTTCTTC. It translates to CASSGGQPNEQFF.

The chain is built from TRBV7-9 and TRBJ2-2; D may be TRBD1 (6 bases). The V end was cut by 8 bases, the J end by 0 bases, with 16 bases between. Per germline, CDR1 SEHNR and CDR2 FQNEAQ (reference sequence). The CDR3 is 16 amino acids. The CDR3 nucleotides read TGTGCCAGCCCCAAGGGTGGGGGCACGAACACCGGGGAGCTGTTTTTT. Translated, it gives CASPKGGGTNTGELFF.

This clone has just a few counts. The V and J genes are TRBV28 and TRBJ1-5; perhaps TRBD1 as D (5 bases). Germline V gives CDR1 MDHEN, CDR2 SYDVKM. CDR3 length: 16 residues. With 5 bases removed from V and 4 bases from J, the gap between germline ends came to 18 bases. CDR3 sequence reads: CASSLRGGEVNQPQHF. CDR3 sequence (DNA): TGTGCCAGCAGTCTCCGCGGAGGGGAAGTTAATCAGCCCCAGCATTTT. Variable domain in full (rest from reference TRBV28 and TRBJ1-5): DVKVTQSSRYLVKRTGEKVFLECVQDMDHENMFWYRQDPGLGLRLIYFSYDVKMKEKGDIPEGYSVSREKKERFSLILESASTNQTSMYLCASSLRGGEVNQPQHFGDGTRLSIL.

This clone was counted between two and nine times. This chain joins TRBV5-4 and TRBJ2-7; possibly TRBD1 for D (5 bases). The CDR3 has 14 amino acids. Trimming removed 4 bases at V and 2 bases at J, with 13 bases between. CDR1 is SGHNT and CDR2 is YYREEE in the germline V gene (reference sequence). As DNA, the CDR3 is TGTGCCAGCAGCACCCAGACAGCGCCCTACGAGCAGTACTTC. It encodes CASSTQTAPYEQYF.

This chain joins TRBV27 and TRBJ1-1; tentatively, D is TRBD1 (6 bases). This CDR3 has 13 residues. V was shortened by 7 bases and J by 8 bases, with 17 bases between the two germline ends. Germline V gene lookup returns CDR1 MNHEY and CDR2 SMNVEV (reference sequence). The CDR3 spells CASTDRLTTEAFF. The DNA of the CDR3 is TGTGCCAGCACCGACAGGCTGACTACGGAAGCTTTCTTT.

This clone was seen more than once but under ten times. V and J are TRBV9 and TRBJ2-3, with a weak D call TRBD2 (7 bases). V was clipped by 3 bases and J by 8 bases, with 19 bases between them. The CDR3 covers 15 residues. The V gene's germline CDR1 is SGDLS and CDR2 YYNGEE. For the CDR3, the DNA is TGTGCCAGCAGCGAAACAGGGAGGGGTGGTGTTACGCAGTATTTT. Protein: CASSETGRGGVTQYF.

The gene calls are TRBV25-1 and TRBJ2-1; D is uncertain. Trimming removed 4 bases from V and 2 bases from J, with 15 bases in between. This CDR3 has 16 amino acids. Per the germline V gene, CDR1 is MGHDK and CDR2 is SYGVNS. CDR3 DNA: TGTGCCAGCAGTGGAGCAGGTTTTTGGGCCTACAATGAGCAGTTCTTC. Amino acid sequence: CASSGAGFWAYNEQFF.

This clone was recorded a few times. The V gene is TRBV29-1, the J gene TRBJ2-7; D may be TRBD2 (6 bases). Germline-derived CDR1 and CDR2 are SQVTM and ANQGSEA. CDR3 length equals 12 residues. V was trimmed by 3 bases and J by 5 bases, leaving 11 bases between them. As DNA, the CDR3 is TGCAGCGTTGAGGCGGGATTCAACGAGCAGTACTTC. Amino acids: CSVEAGFNEQYF.

The CDR3, as DNA: TGTGCCAGCAGTGAATACAGGGCCGCGGCCGGGGAGCTGTTTTTT. Encoded protein: CASSEYRAAAGELFF. The rearrangement joins TRBV25-1 to TRBJ2-2; possibly TRBD1 for D (5 bases). The V end was cut by 0 bases, the J end by 6 bases, with 11 bases between. Germline V CDR1 and CDR2: MGHDK, SYGVNS. This CDR3 contains 15 residues.

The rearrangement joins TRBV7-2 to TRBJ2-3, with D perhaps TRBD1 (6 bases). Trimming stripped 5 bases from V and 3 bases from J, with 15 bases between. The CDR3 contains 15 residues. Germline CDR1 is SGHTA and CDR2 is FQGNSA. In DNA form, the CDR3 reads TGTGCCAGCAGCGTCCAAGGACAGAAAACAGATACGCAGTATTTT. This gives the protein CASSVQGQKTDTQYF. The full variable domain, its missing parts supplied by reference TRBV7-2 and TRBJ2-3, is GAGVSQSPSNKVTEKGKDVELRCDPISGHTALYWYRQSLGQGLEFLIYFQGNSAPDKSGLPSDRFSAERTGGSVSTLTIQRTQQEDSAVYLCASSVQGQKTDTQYFGPGTRLTVL.

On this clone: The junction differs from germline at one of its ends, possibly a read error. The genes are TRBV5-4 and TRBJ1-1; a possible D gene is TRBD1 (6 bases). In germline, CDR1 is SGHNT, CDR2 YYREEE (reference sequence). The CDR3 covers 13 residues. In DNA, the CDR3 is TGTGCCAGCAGCTTAACAGGGAACGCTGAAGCTTTCTTT. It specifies CASSLTGNAEAFF.

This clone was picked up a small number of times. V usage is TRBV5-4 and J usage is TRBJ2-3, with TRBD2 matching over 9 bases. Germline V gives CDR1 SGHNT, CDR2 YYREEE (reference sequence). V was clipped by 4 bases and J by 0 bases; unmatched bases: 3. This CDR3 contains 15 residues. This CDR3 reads CASSLSGRSTDTQYF. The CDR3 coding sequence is TGTGCCAGCAGCCTCAGCGGGAGGAGCACAGATACGCAGTATTTT.

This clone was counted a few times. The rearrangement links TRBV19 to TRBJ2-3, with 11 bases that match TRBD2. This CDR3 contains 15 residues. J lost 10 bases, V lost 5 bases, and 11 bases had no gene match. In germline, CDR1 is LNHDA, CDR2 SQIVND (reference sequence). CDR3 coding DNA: TGTGCCAGTAGTCAGCTAGCGGGGGGCCTGGTCCCGCAGTATTTT. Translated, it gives CASSQLAGGLVPQYF.